This T cell receptor beta chain is drawn from a study of T cells after yellow fever vaccination (dated by TCRdb to between 2018 and 2021). For the study in its entirety: The SMART-Seq v4 Ultra Low Input RNA kit was used to prepare libraries from fractions with low cell numbers. Bulk TCR alpha and beta repertoires were sequenced longitudinally to track T-cell clones before and after primary and booster YFV17D yellow fever vaccination. Two healthy male donors, one aged 18 to 30 and one aged 30 to 39 years, were included in the cohort. Bulk PBMC replicates and cell subsets were isolated from blood drawn at multiple timepoints before and after both primary and secondary immunization.

The treatment or condition label here, explained by the study, means: live attenuated yellow fever vaccine strain. At each blood-draw timepoint, two biological replicates of bulk PBMCs were obtained. A standard Ficoll-Paque protocol was used to isolate PBMCs from peripheral blood. TriZol was used to extract RNA from bulk PBMCs, from CD4 and CD8 fractions, and from dextramer-positive and dextramer-negative fractions. CDR1 MNHEY and CDR2 SVGEGT are derived from the germline V gene. The CDR3 spans 13 residues, from the cysteine through the phenylalanine. Just CDR3 DNA is preserved here, 39 bases in frame from base 1. Synthesis of TCR cDNA relied on 5'RACE template switching, a step that introduced a universal primer site along with unique molecular identifiers. Priming for cDNA synthesis came from both the TCR alpha and TCR beta constant segments. Library amplification used two PCR steps, and the second PCR step added sample barcodes and sequencing adapters. Libraries were sequenced on Illumina HiSeq 2500 (2x100 bp) or NovaSeq (2x150 bp). Per the authors' processing: Demultiplexing of reads and collapsing into UMI consensus sequences were performed with MIGEC, and V(D)J alignment was carried out with MiXCR. Using edgeR on replicate PBMC samples, clonotypes were called vaccine-responding if FDR was below 0.01 and the log2 fold change was above 5 up to day 15. Each bulk clonotype was labeled CD4 or CD8 based on which sequenced repertoire, CD4 or CD8, contained the clonotype at higher abundance. In TCRdb, the public reads were trimmed at Q25 with fastp and aligned with MiXCR, with productive beta chains retained. Entries that share a CDR3 protein sequence are merged under the most common genes and DNA. The V and J calls and clone size are TCRdb's, not the authors'. For this sample there are 500,000 to 650,000 distinct CDR3 sequences; roughly 13% appear just once. Of the sample, around 15% is held by the ten largest clones.

Of note for this clonotype: Its specific antigen is unknown. It has no much larger one-base neighbor in the sample; base qualities were not kept.

Study-wide findings and limitations: Compared with the primary T-cell response, the secondary T-cell response was weaker but faster, peaking on day 5 rather than day 15. Computational filtering was needed because FACS-sorted repertoires could contain abundant contaminating clonotypes from the bulk population. Only a couple of donors were included in the study, so the extent to which the findings can be generalized is limited. A small share of clonotypes occurred in both CD4 and CD8 compartments, likely arising from convergent recombination. After the booster, most clones that had expanded after primary vaccination were detected again (approximately 96% of CD4 and around nine tenths of CD8), suggesting broad maintenance of memory.

The source is a man aged 30 to 39 who received the YFV17D yellow fever vaccine. The sequence links TRBV6-2 or TRBV6-3 to TRBJ2-5, with no D gene named confidently. Sequenced material: PBMCs, taken on the day of the yellow fever booster vaccination. The DNA sequence follows: TGTGCGAACAAGGAACGGAACCAAGAGACCCAGTACTTC. This sequence encodes CANKERNQETQYF.